This TCR beta chain was sequenced for a study of cytomegalovirus exposure and HLA in healthy donors. This CDR3 contains 16 residues. The V segment lost 4 bases and the J segment 4 bases; nucleotides outside the gene matches: 5. Germline V lookup: CDR1 SGHTA, CDR2 FQGTGA. This PCR relied on a set of 60 Vbeta primers and 13 Jbeta primers. Libraries were prepared by immunoSEQ multiplex PCR; TCRdb keeps only in-frame clonotypes and omits some of them. The repertoire holds approximately 290,000 clones, with 75% to 85% as singletons. The sequence came from a girl aged 2 to 10 in good health and CMV-seronegative. The gene calls are TRBV7-3 and TRBJ2-3; 13 nucleotides line up with TRBD2. Sample: PBMCs. The CDR3 DNA reads as TGTGCCAGCAGCTCCGGACTAGCGGGAGTTGCAGATACGCAGTATTTT. Its translation: CASSSGLAGVADTQYF. The variable domain in full, with the rest retrieved from reference TRBV7-3 and TRBJ2-3, is GAGVSQTPSNKVTEKGKYVELRCDPISGHTALYWYRQSLGQGPEFLIYFQGTGAADDSGLPNDRFFAVRPEGSVSTLKIQRTERGDSAVYLCASSSGLAGVADTQYFGPGTRLTVL.